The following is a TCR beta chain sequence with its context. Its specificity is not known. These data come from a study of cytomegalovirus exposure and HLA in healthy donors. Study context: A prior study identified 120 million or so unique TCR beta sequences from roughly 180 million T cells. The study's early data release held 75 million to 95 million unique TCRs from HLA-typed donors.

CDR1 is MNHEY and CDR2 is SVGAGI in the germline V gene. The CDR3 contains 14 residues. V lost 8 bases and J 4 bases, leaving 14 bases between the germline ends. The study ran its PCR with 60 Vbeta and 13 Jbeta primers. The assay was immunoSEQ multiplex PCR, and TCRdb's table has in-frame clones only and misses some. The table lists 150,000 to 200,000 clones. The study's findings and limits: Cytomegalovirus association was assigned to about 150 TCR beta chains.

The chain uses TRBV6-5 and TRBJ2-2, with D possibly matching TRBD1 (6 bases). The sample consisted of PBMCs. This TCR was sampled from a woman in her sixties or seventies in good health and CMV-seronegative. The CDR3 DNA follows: TGTGCCAGCGAGAGGAGAGGGGGCACCGGGGAGCTGTTTTTT. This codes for CASERRGGTGELFF.